The next 3 T cell receptor beta chains were all read from a single sample in a study of breast tumors, draining lymph nodes, adjacent tissues. MiXCR was run by TCRdb on the multiplex PCR reads, yielding one entry per CDR3 protein. Here the sample spans roughly 120,000 distinct CDR3 sequences, nearly 20% being singletons. Axillary draining lymph nodes of breast cancer patients supplied the node samples. Sample: axillary lymph node tissue. These receptors were collected from a female donor with breast cancer. Some clones in this sample may be carry-over from other donors' samples.

This clonotype was counted ten times or more. DNA of the CDR3: TGTGCCAGCAGCTGGGGGGTTCTATACAATGAGCAGTTCTTC. This gives the protein CASSWGVLYNEQFF. The chain recombines TRBV11-1 with TRBJ2-1, with a weak D call TRBD2 (6 bases). This CDR3 spans 14 amino acids. Germline lookup yields CDR1 SGHAT and CDR2 FQDESV (reference sequence). Trimming took off 4 bases at V and 4 bases at J, with 11 bases between the two ends.

The V and J genes are TRBV28 and TRBJ2-2; weak D call: TRBD1 (7 bases). The V and J ends lost 0 bases and 5 bases respectively, with 13 bases between them. The CDR3 runs to 16 residues. Per germline, CDR1 MDHEN and CDR2 SYDVKM. Here the CDR3 reads CASSLWGAGGTGELFF. CDR3 coding DNA: TGTGCCAGCAGTTTATGGGGGGCAGGGGGGACCGGGGAGCTGTTTTTT.

This clonotype was detected many times. This sequence joins TRBV24-1 and TRBJ1-6; the D gene is possibly TRBD1 (6 bases). Trimming pared 5 bases from V and 0 bases from J, leaving 10 bases between. CDR1 and CDR2 (germline): KGHDR, SFDVKD. The CDR3 sequence is 16 residues long. The DNA of the CDR3 is TGTGCCACCAGTGCCGAGGACAGCTCCTATAATTCACCCCTCCACTTT. Its translation: CATSAEDSSYNSPLHF.